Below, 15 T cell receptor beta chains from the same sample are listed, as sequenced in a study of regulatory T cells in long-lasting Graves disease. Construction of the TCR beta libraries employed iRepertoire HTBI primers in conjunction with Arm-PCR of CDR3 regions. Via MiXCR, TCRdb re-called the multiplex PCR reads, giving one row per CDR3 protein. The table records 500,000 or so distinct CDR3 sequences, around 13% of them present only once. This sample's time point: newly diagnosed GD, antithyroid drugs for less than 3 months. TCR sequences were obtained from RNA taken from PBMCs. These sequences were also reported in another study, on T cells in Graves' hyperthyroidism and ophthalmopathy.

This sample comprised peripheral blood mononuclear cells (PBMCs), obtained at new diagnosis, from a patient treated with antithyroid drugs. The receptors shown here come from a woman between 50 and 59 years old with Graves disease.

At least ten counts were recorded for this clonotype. The CDR3 loop is CASSPNRGKPYEQYF. The CDR3 DNA sequence: TGTGCCAGCTCACCCAACAGGGGGAAACCCTACGAGCAGTACTTC. This sequence joins TRBV18 and TRBJ2-7, with 8 bases aligning to TRBD1. The CDR3 spans 15 residues. CDR1 is KGHSH, CDR2 LQKENI, per germline. Losses at the gene ends were 3 bases for V and 2 bases for J; bases not matched to a gene: 6.

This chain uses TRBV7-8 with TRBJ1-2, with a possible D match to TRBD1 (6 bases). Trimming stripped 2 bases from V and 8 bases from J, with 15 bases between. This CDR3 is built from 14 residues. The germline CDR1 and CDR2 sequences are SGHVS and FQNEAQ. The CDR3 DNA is TGTGCCAGCAGCTTAAGAGGGGGGTCTGGAGGCTACACCTTC. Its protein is CASSLRGGSGGYTF. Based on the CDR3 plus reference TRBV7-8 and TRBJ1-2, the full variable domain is GAGVSQSPRYKVAKRGQDVALRCDPISGHVSLFWYQQALGQGPEFLTYFQNEAQLDKSGLPSDRFFAERPEGSVSTLKIQRTQQEDSAVYLCASSLRGGSGGYTFGSGTRLTVV.

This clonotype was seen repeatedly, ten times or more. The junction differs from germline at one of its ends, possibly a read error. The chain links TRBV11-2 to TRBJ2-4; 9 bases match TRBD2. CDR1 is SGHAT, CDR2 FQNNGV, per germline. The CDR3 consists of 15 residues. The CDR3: CASSPRPIAGERKFF. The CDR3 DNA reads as TGTGCCAGCAGCCCCAGACCGATAGCGGGAGAAAGGAAGTTCTTC.

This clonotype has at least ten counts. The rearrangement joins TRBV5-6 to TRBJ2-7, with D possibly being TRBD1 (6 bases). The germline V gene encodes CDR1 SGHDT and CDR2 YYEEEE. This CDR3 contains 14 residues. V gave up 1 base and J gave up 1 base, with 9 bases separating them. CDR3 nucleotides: TGTGCCAGCAGCTTGACAGGGTGGTCCTACGAGCAGTACTTC. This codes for CASSLTGWSYEQYF.

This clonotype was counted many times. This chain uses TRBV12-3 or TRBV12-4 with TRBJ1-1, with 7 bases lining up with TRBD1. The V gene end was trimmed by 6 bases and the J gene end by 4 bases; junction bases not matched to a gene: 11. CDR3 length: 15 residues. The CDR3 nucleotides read TGTGCCAGCAGACTCGGAACAGGGGAGCTCACTGAAGCTTTCTTT. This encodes CASRLGTGELTEAFF.

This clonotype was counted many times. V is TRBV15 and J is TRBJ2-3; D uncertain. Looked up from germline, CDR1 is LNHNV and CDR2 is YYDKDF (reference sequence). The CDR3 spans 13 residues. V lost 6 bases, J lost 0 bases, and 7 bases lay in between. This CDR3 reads CATRATSTDTQYF. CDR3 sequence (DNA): TGTGCCACCAGAGCCACTAGCACAGATACGCAGTATTTT.

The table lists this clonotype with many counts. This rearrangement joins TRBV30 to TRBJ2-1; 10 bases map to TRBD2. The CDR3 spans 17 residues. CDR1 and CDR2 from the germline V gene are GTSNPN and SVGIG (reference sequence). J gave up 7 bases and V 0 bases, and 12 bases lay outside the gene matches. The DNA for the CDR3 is TGTGCCTGGAGTGTACTCTGGAGCGGGAGGGCCGAGAATGAGCAGTTCTTC. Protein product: CAWSVLWSGRAENEQFF.

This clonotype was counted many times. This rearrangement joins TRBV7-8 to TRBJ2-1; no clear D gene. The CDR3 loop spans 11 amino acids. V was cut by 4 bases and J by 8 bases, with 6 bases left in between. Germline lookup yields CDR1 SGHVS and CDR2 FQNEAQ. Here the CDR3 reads CASSSSDEQFF. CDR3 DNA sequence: TGTGCCAGCAGCTCGTCGGATGAGCAGTTCTTC. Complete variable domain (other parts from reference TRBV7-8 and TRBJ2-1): GAGVSQSPRYKVAKRGQDVALRCDPISGHVSLFWYQQALGQGPEFLTYFQNEAQLDKSGLPSDRFFAERPEGSVSTLKIQRTQQEDSAVYLCASSSSDEQFFGPGTRLTVL.

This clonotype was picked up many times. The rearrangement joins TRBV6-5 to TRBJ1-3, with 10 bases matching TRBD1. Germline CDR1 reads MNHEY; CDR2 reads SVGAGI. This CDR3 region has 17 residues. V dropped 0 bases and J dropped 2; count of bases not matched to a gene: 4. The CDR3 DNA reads TGTGCCAGCAGTTACTCTGGGACAGGGGAGCCTGGAAACACCATATATTTT. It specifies CASSYSGTGEPGNTIYF.

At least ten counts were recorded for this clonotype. Here the CDR3 reads CASMRGSYNEQFF. CDR3 nucleotides: TGTGCCAGCATGAGGGGTTCCTACAATGAGCAGTTCTTC. The chain employs TRBV6-1 and TRBJ2-1; tentatively, D is TRBD1 or TRBD2 (5 bases each). Trimming removed 7 bases from V and 1 base from J, with 8 bases in between. The CDR3 consists of 13 residues. Germline CDR1 reads MNHNS; CDR2 reads SASEGT.

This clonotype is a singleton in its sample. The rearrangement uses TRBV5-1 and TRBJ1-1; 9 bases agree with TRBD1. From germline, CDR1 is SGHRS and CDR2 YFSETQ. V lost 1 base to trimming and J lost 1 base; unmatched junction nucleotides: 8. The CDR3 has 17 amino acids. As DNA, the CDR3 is TGCGCCAGCAGCTTGAGTACAGGGGGCTATGGGAACACTGAAGCTTTCTTT. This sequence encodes CASSLSTGGYGNTEAFF.

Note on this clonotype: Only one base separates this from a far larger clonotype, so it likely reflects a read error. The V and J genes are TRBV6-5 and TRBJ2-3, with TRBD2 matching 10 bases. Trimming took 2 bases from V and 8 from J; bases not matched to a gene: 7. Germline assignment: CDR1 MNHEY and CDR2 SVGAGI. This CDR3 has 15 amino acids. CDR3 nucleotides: TGTGCCAGCAGTTACGCGGGACTAGCGTTAGGTACGCAGTATTTT. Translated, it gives CASSYAGLALGTQYF.

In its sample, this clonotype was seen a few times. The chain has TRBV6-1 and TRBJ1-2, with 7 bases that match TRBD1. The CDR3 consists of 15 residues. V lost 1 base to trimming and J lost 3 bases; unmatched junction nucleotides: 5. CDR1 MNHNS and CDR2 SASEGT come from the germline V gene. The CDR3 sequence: CASSEGQGIDYGYTF. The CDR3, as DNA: TGTGCCAGCAGTGAAGGACAGGGTATAGACTATGGCTACACCTTC.

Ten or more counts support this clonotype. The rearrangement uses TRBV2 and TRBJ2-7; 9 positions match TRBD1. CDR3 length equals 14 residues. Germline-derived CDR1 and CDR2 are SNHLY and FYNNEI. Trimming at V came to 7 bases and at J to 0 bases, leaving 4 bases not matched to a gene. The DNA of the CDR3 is TGTGCCAGCAATCTGGGACAGGGCTCCTACGAGCAGTACTTC. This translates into CASNLGQGSYEQYF.

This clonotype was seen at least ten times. The CDR3 spells CASSYSGRGPEAFF. The CDR3 bases are TGTGCCAGCAGTTACTCTGGCAGGGGCCCTGAAGCTTTCTTT. V usage is TRBV6-5 and J usage is TRBJ1-1, with a tentative D call TRBD1 (6 bases). The length of the CDR3 is 14 residues. Trimming shortened V by 0 bases and J by 6 bases, and 11 bases separated the two germline ends. In germline, CDR1 is MNHEY, CDR2 SVGAGI.